This T cell receptor (beta chain) comes out of a study of blood T cell repertoires in COVID-19. The overall study: The study drew acute and convalescent COVID-19 samples from the United States, Italy and Spain. The analysed material was cDNA or gDNA that came from T cells, B-cell-depleted T cells, or PBMCs.

V dropped 5 bases and J dropped 6 bases, with 13 bases sitting between them. Germline values: CDR1 SNHLY, CDR2 FYNNEI. CDR3 length equals 13 residues. As handled by the study authors: Quantification of nucleated cells was approximated via reference gene primer amplification. Using immunoSEQ multiplex PCR, the repertoire was profiled, and TCRdb retains in-frame clones only, with some absent. The V and J calls and the clone size are those of that table, but D and trimming were determined from the DNA. The sample holds over 150,000 clones; around 85% are singletons and the top ten take around 1.1%. The J gene is TRBJ1-1, the V gene TRBV2, with a tentative D call TRBD1 (5 bases). The source of this sequence is a young man with acute or convalescent COVID-19. The specimen sequenced was peripheral blood. The CDR3 spells CASSSESGSEAFF. In nucleotides, the CDR3 is TGTGCCAGCAGTTCCGAATCAGGGTCTGAAGCTTTCTTT.